These T cell receptor beta chains were read from a single sample in a study of blood T cell repertoires in COVID-19. Profiling relied on immunoSEQ multiplex PCR, and the TCRdb table lists in-frame clones only, not all of them. This table holds 90,000 to 110,000 clones, over 75% found once. The sample comprised peripheral blood. The source is a woman in her forties or fifties with acute or convalescent COVID-19. Each CDR3 is given with its conserved first and last residue. A D gene is named only where the DNA matches it firmly. Not every row has a clone size; where given, it reads once, few, many or a size class.

d_call	clone_size	v_call	j_call	cdr3_nt	cdr3_aa
TRBD2	.	TRBV9	TRBJ2-3	TGTGCCAGCAGCGAAGCGGGGGGAAGGACAGATACGCAGTATTTT	CASSEAGGRTDTQYF
TRBD1	.	TRBV18	TRBJ1-1	TGTGCCAGCTCACTCCAGACAGGGGAGGTTAGGGCTGAAGCTTTCTTT	CASSLQTGEVRAEAFF
.	.	TRBV28	TRBJ2-2	TGTGCCAGCAGCCTCACTGGCAGGGGAAACACCGGGGAGCTGTTTTTT	CASSLTGRGNTGELFF
.	.	TRBV5-1	TRBJ1-2	TGCGCCAGCAGCCCCGGGACCACCGGGGGCTATGGCTACACCTTC	CASSPGTTGGYGYTF
TRBD2	.	TRBV5-1	TRBJ2-1	TGCGCCAGCAGCTTCGGCGGGAGCACCTACAATGAGCAGTTCTTC	CASSFGGSTYNEQFF
.	.	TRBV7-2	TRBJ1-1	TGTGCCAGCAGCTTTGCGGGACTCACGAACACTGAAGCTTTCTTT	CASSFAGLTNTEAFF
TRBD1	.	TRBV5-1	TRBJ1-1	TGCGCCAGCAGCCGAAACAGGGGGAACACTGAAGCTTTCTTT	CASSRNRGNTEAFF
.	.	TRBV9	TRBJ1-1	TGTGCCAGCAGCGGAGGGGGAAGTAGCACTGAAGCTTTCTTT	CASSGGGSSTEAFF
TRBD1	.	TRBV5-1	TRBJ1-1	TGCGCCAGCAGCGCCGGGACAGGGGGAACTGAAGCTTTCTTT	CASSAGTGGTEAFF
.	.	TRBV5-6	TRBJ2-1	TGTGCCAGCAGCCACTACAGCGGGCTAGCCCATGAGCAGTTCTTC	CASSHYSGLAHEQFF
TRBD1	.	TRBV6-5	TRBJ1-2	TGTGCCAGCATAAAACAGGGGGTGGAGGGCTACACCTTC	CASIKQGVEGYTF
.	few	TRBV28	TRBJ1-6	TGTGCCAGCAGTTCTCGGCAGGGACAAAATTCACCCCTCCACTTT	CASSSRQGQNSPLHF
.	.	TRBV15	TRBJ1-1	TGTGCCACCAGCAGGGGACGGGGGACGAACACTGAAGCTTTCTTT	CATSRGRGTNTEAFF
.	.	TRBV2	TRBJ2-3	TGTGCCAGCAGTCCCCTGGGGACTGGTACGCAGTATTTT	CASSPLGTGTQYF
TRBD2	.	TRBV7-2	TRBJ2-7	TGTGCCAGCAGCTGGACTAGCGGGGCGTACTTGTACTTC	CASSWTSGAYLYF
.	.	TRBV29-1	TRBJ1-2	TGCAGCGTTGAGGCGCGGGACCTTAACTATGGCTACACCTTC	CSVEARDLNYGYTF
TRBD1	.	TRBV19	TRBJ1-6	TGTGCCAGTACCACCCAGGACAGGGGGAATTCACCCCTCCACTTT	CASTTQDRGNSPLHF
.	once	TRBV6-4	TRBJ2-2	TGTGCCAGCAGTCTTCAGGGGCCGAGCGGGGAGCTGTTTTTT	CASSLQGPSGELFF
TRBD2	.	TRBV5-1	TRBJ2-7	TGCGCCAGCAGCTTAGGAGCGGGGGAAGGAGGGTACTTC	CASSLGAGEGGYF
.	.	TRBV2	TRBJ1-1	TGTGCCAGCCTCCGGGAGAACACTGAAGCTTTCTTT	CASLRENTEAFF
.	.	TRBV28	TRBJ1-2	TGTGCCAGCAGTTGGGGGGACTATGGCTACACCTTC	CASSWGDYGYTF
TRBD2	.	TRBV18	TRBJ2-1	TGTGCCAGCTCACCGGGACTAGCGGAGAATGAGCAGTTCTTC	CASSPGLAENEQFF
.	.	TRBV6-5	TRBJ1-1	TGTGCCAGCAGTTACTCCCAGGTGAACACTGAAGCTTTCTTT	CASSYSQVNTEAFF
TRBD1	.	TRBV27	TRBJ1-1	TGTGCCAGCAGTAGAGGCCGGACAGGACAGGGAGAGAGCAAGGCTGAAGCTTTCTTT	CASSRGRTGQGESKAEAFF
TRBD2	.	TRBV5-1	TRBJ2-2	TGCGCCAGCAGCTTGGCGGGGGGGTACACCGGGGAGCTGTTTTTT	CASSLAGGYTGELFF
.	few	TRBV21-1	TRBJ2-7	TGTGCCATCATAGACGGGACGACAGGGGAGTCCTACGAGCAGTACTTC	CAIIDGTTGESYEQYF
TRBD1	.	TRBV4-1	TRBJ1-2	TGCGCCAGCAGTCAAGACCGGGACAGGGTCGGAGGCTACACCTTC	CASSQDRDRVGGYTF
TRBD2	once	TRBV15	TRBJ2-1	TGTGCCACCAGCAGTGATCTAGCGGGGGGGCTGGAAAATGAGCAGTTCTTC	CATSSDLAGGLENEQFF
TRBD1	.	TRBV18	TRBJ2-4	TGTGCCAGCTCACTATCGACAGGGGCTGGGGACATTCAGTACTTC	CASSLSTGAGDIQYF
TRBD1	.	TRBV5-1	TRBJ2-3	TGCGCCAGCCAGCCGCTACCAGGACAGGGAGTCACAGATACGCAGTATTTT	CASQPLPGQGVTDTQYF
.	.	TRBV27	TRBJ1-5	TGTGCCAGCAGTGGAGGGGCAGGCCGAGGGAGCAATCAGCCCCAGCATTTT	CASSGGAGRGSNQPQHF
TRBD2	.	TRBV10-3	TRBJ2-7	TGTGCCATCAGTGAAAATTCCGGGACTAAAGAAGAGCAGTACTTC	CAISENSGTKEEQYF
.	.	TRBV30	TRBJ1-2	TGTGCCTGGAATCACGCCACAGACTATGGCTACACCTTC	CAWNHATDYGYTF
.	.	TRBV14	TRBJ1-1	TGTGCCAGCAGCCCCGGTGCGGGGGCCTACGAAGCTTTCTTT	CASSPGAGAYEAFF
.	.	TRBV11-3	TRBJ1-3	TGTGCCAGCAGCTTGGATTCGGACAGCCGACCCTCTGGAAACACCATATATTTT	CASSLDSDSRPSGNTIYF
.	few	TRBV10-1	TRBJ2-3	TGCGCCAGCAGTGAGCTTAGCCCCCAAGATACGCAGTATTTT	CASSELSPQDTQYF